This T cell receptor beta chain emerged from a study of cytomegalovirus exposure and HLA in healthy donors. Sequenced by immunoSEQ multiplex PCR; TCRdb stores in-frame clones only, minus some. The table lists around 250,000 clones, around 90% of them singletons, with 0.37% in the top ten. The V gene's germline CDR1 is SGHAT and CDR2 FQDESV (reference sequence). The CDR3 length is 13 residues. Between the trimmed V and J ends, which lost 5 bases and 7 bases, there was a span of 14 bases. Sequencing used PBMCs. This chain links TRBV11-1 with TRBJ1-1, with a tentative D call TRBD1 (6 bases). This receptor was obtained from a young woman in good health and CMV-seronegative. Here the CDR3 reads CASSVRTVIEAFF. The CDR3 nucleotides are TGTGCCAGCAGCGTAAGGACAGTTATTGAAGCTTTCTTT.